These 17 T cell receptor beta chains originate from one sample sequenced in a study of cytomegalovirus exposure and HLA in healthy donors. Amplification used 60 Vbeta primers and 13 Jbeta primers. The data were produced by immunoSEQ multiplex PCR, yet TCRdb's version contains in-frame clones alone and is incomplete. The sample shows some 70,000 clones, and approximately 2.7% sits with its ten largest clones. Sequencing input: PBMCs. Receptors were obtained from a man aged 35-49 years in good health and CMV-seronegative.

V is TRBV5-6 and J is TRBJ1-5, with TRBD1 matching 8 bases. The CDR3 covers 14 residues. CDR1 SGHDT and CDR2 YYEEEE come from the germline V gene. Trimming took 2 bases from V and 6 from J; bases not matched to a gene: 4. The CDR3 here is CASSLRRGPQPQHF. The DNA for the CDR3 is TGTGCCAGCAGCTTACGCAGGGGGCCTCAGCCCCAGCATTTT.

The chain couples TRBV9 to TRBJ1-1; 9 positions match TRBD1. The germline V gene encodes CDR1 SGDLS and CDR2 YYNGEE. Unmatched junction bases numbered 5, after V lost 3 bases and J lost 5 bases. The CDR3 is made up of 14 amino acids. The CDR3 DNA sequence: TGTGCCAGCAGCGGACAGGGGGGTGGAACTGAAGCTTTCTTT. Translation: CASSGQGGGTEAFF.

The chain has TRBV30 and TRBJ2-5, with TRBD2 identical over 8 bases. J was trimmed by 4 bases and V by 4 bases; bases with no gene match: 5. The CDR3 has 13 residues. Germline V gives CDR1 GTSNPN, CDR2 SVGIG (reference sequence). In DNA, the CDR3 is TGTGCCTGGACGGGGGGGGTAGGAGAGACCCAGTACTTC. Amino acids: CAWTGGVGETQYF.

This rearrangement joins TRBV7-9 to TRBJ2-3; TRBD2 agrees at 12 bases. CDR3 length equals 16 residues. V was clipped by 6 bases and J by 3 bases; unmatched bases: 7. The germline CDR1 and CDR2 sequences are SEHNR and FQNEAQ (reference sequence). This CDR3 reads CASRPTSGGLTDTQYF. In nucleotides, the CDR3 is TGTGCCAGCAGACCTACTAGCGGGGGGTTGACAGATACGCAGTATTTT.

The chain uses TRBV30 and TRBJ2-3; TRBD2 aligns across 8 bases. The CDR3 has 15 residues. With 2 bases clipped from V and 3 bases from J, the junction kept 7 bases outside the gene matches. CDR1 GTSNPN and CDR2 SVGIG come from the germline V gene (reference sequence). The CDR3 sequence: CAWSTGGSMTDTQYF. The CDR3 DNA follows: TGTGCCTGGAGTACGGGGGGGAGTATGACAGATACGCAGTATTTT.

The V call is TRBV19, the J call TRBJ1-5, with 7 bases aligning to TRBD1. V was clipped by 6 bases and J by 0 bases; unmatched bases: 14. Germline CDR1 LNHDA, CDR2 SQIVND (reference sequence). The CDR3 extends over 18 amino acids. In DNA, the CDR3 is TGTGCCAGTAGCCCTCGACAGGGACCTATCTATAGCAATCAGCCCCAGCATTTT. It codes for CASSPRQGPIYSNQPQHF.

The rearrangement links TRBV5-1 to TRBJ1-5; no clear D. There are 13 residues in the CDR3. V lost 0 bases to trimming and J lost 7 bases, with 8 bases between them. Germline V gene lookup returns CDR1 SGHRS and CDR2 YFSETQ. In DNA, the CDR3 is TGCGCCAGCAGCTTGGGTCTGGGCCAGCCCCAGCATTTT. This gives the protein CASSLGLGQPQHF.

The chain is built from TRBV7-3 and TRBJ2-5; TRBD2 matches at 8 bases. With 5 bases clipped from V and 4 bases from J, the junction kept 9 bases outside the gene matches. Germline CDR1 is SGHTA and CDR2 is FQGTGA. The CDR3 contains 15 residues. CDR3 in DNA: TGTGCCAGCAGCGACGGACTAGCATACTCAGAGACCCAGTACTTC. Residues: CASSDGLAYSETQYF.

Comment on this clone: This same CDR3 is encoded by further DNA sequences in the sample. The genes are TRBV19 and TRBJ1-1, with a tentative D call TRBD1 (6 bases). The CDR3 is made up of 17 amino acids. CDR1 is LNHDA, CDR2 SQIVND, per germline (reference sequence). The V end was cut by 7 bases, the J end by 1 base, with 22 bases between. The CDR3 coding sequence is TGTGCCAGTACCCCAGGGTGGGGGCAGGGTAAGAACACTGAAGCTTTCTTT. Its translation: CASTPGWGQGKNTEAFF. The full variable domain, with the rest looked up from reference TRBV19 and TRBJ1-1, is DGGITQSPKYLFRKEGQNVTLSCEQNLNHDAMYWYRQDPGQGLRLIYYSQIVNDFQKGDIAEGYSVSREKKESFPLTVTSAQKNPTAFYLCASTPGWGQGKNTEAFFGQGTRLTVV.

This chain joins TRBV18 and TRBJ2-1, with D maybe TRBD1 (5 bases). This CDR3 contains 17 residues. Trimming cost V 6 bases and J 3 bases, with 21 bases left between them. CDR1 is KGHSH and CDR2 is LQKENI in the germline V gene. This CDR3 is CASSLAPGAPNYNEQFF. The CDR3 nucleotides are TGTGCCAGCTCGCTCGCCCCTGGGGCCCCTAACTACAATGAGCAGTTCTTC.

V gene TRBV4-2 combines with J gene TRBJ2-7; 7 positions agree with TRBD2. This CDR3 is 15 amino acids long. Germline CDR1 is LGHNA and CDR2 is YNFKEQ. Trimming cost V 4 bases and J 0 bases; bases outside gene matches: 6. This CDR3 reads CASSPQSGASYEQYF. The CDR3 DNA follows: TGTGCCAGCAGCCCTCAGAGCGGGGCCTCCTACGAGCAGTACTTC.

The chain carries TRBV18 and TRBJ2-2, with a weak D call TRBD1 (5 bases). The V gene lost 2 bases and the J gene lost 0 bases, with 16 bases spanning the gap. Looked up from germline, CDR1 is KGHSH and CDR2 is LQKENI. The CDR3 length is 18 residues. As DNA, the CDR3 is TGTGCCAGCTCACCAGCCCTTTATGGACATTCGAACACCGGGGAGCTGTTTTTT. Translation gives CASSPALYGHSNTGELFF.

The V and J genes are TRBV19 and TRBJ1-1; no clear D. The V gene's germline CDR1 is LNHDA and CDR2 SQIVND (reference sequence). The CDR3 runs 14 residues. The V gene lost 3 bases and the J gene lost 2 bases, with 10 bases spanning the gap. The CDR3 protein is CASSMQEFNTEAFF. CDR3 bases: TGTGCCAGTAGTATGCAGGAATTCAACACTGAAGCTTTCTTT.

The chain has TRBV10-3 and TRBJ1-2; 7 nucleotides agree with TRBD1. The CDR3 loop spans 16 amino acids. Looked up from germline, CDR1 is ENHRY and CDR2 is SYGVKD. V lost 4 bases, J lost 5 bases, and 13 bases stayed unmatched. The chain's CDR3 is CAISATQTGSGYGYTF. CDR3 bases: TGTGCCATCAGTGCCACCCAGACAGGGTCTGGGTATGGCTACACCTTC.

The chain recombines TRBV6-5 with TRBJ1-3; no firm D call. From germline, CDR1 is MNHEY and CDR2 SVGAGI. This CDR3 has 15 amino acids. V lost 0 bases and J 2 bases, leaving 8 bases between the germline ends. The CDR3 region is CASSYSREAGNTIYF. The CDR3 DNA sequence: TGTGCCAGCAGTTACTCGAGAGAGGCTGGAAACACCATATATTTT.

The chain is built from TRBV5-1 and TRBJ2-7; D is unresolved. V was cut by 0 bases and J by 1 base, with 8 bases left in between. The CDR3 extends over 14 amino acids. Germline loops: CDR1 SGHRS, CDR2 YFSETQ. CDR3 loop: CASSLAVSSYEQYF. As DNA, the CDR3 is TGCGCCAGCAGCTTGGCCGTTTCTTCCTACGAGCAGTACTTC.

The V and J genes are TRBV10-3 and TRBJ2-7; 11 nucleotides agree with TRBD1. This CDR3 has 14 residues. In germline, CDR1 is ENHRY, CDR2 SYGVKD. V shed 5 bases, J shed 5 bases, and the junction held 5 bases outside the gene matches. CDR3 sequence (DNA): TGTGCCATCAGTAGGACAGGGGGCCCTGACGAGCAGTACTTC. The encoded protein is CAISRTGGPDEQYF.